The sequence of this T cell receptor (beta chain) was determined in a study of T-cell reconstitution after alpha-beta-depleted transplantation in children (dated by TCRdb to the mid-2010s). Background on the whole study: The study quantitatively tracked T-cell immune reconstitution after TCRalphabeta/CD19-depleted allogeneic hematopoietic cell transplantation in children using TCR repertoire profiling.

Trimming takes 4 bases from V and 6 bases from J, and the germline ends sit 7 bases apart. From the cysteine up to the phenylalanine, the CDR3 has a length of 13 residues. Just CDR3 DNA is preserved here, 39 bases in frame from base 1. CDR1 and CDR2 are drawn from the germline V gene (reference sequence): MNHNY, SVGAGI. This clonotype appeared a few times. It lacks a known antigen. The sample holds no much larger clone one base away, and base qualities are not on file. Libraries came from PCR. This sample was sequenced with an Illumina HiSeq 2500. TCR library preparation used molecular barcoding, with unique molecular identifiers applied to normalize quantification of the TCRbeta repertoire. TCRdb reprocessing: public reads trimmed at Q25 with fastp, clones called with MiXCR, in-frame beta chains kept. Every CDR3 protein is listed once, alongside the most common genes and DNA of its rows. This sample is represented by roughly 500,000 distinct CDR3 sequences; around 13% of them were singletons. The top ten hold under 7% of the sample.

Sequencing was performed on PBMCs from the stem cell graft donor, taken from the stem cell graft. This TCR came from a human donor who donated a stem cell graft to a child with combined immunodeficiency. The sequence links TRBV6-6 to TRBJ1-6, with TRBD1 tentatively as D gene (5 bases match). The CDR3 reads CASSSGINSPLHF. The DNA sequence is given as TGTGCCAGCAGTTCAGGGATTAATTCACCCCTCCACTTT.